Listed below are T cell receptor beta chains from one sample, sequenced in a study of blood T cell repertoires in COVID-19. TCRdb's table, derived via immunoSEQ multiplex PCR, lists solely in-frame clones and lacks some. The sample consists of about 140,000 clones, roughly 83% of them appearing once. Sequenced sample: PBMCs or T cells enriched from blood (not recorded which). The source of these receptors is a man between 65 and 80 years old who had been exposed to COVID-19. Each CDR3 is given with its conserved first and last residue. Each record gives: J gene, D gene, clone size, CDR3 length, V gene, CDR3 protein, CDR3 DNA. D genes are given only for firm matches. Clone size is not always given. Where it is, it says once, few, many or a class for expanded clones.

TRBJ2-7 - - 14 TRBV7-2 CASSSSGSPGEQYF TGTGCCAGCAGCTCCTCCGGGTCCCCCGGCGAGCAGTACTTC
TRBJ2-3 TRBD2 - 13 TRBV5-8 CASSGERGGTQYF TGTGCCAGCTCCGGGGAGCGGGGGGGCACGCAGTATTTT
TRBJ1-1 - once 13 TRBV28 CASSFRGRTEAFF TGTGCCAGCAGCTTCAGGGGCCGGACTGAAGCTTTCTTT
TRBJ1-4 - - 13 TRBV5-3 CARSLGGVEKLFF TGTGCCAGAAGCTTAGGCGGGGTTGAAAAACTGTTTTTT
TRBJ1-2 TRBD1 - 15 TRBV5-1 CASSLVEGAQYGYTF TGCGCCAGCAGCTTGGTGGAGGGGGCGCAATATGGCTACACCTTC
TRBJ1-1 - few 13 TRBV6-1 CASSEVNILEAFF TGTGCCAGCAGTGAAGTCAACATCCTTGAAGCTTTCTTT
TRBJ2-4 - - 14 TRBV5-1 CASSLGEAKNIQYF TGCGCCAGCAGCTTGGGCGAGGCCAAAAACATTCAGTACTTC
TRBJ2-7 - - 15 TRBV4-2 CASSQGREPGREQYF TGTGCCAGCAGCCAAGGGAGGGAACCGGGGAGGGAGCAGTACTTC
TRBJ1-1 - - 12 TRBV6-5 CASGQLNTEAFF TGTGCCAGCGGACAATTGAACACTGAAGCTTTCTTT
TRBJ2-5 TRBD2 - 16 TRBV7-9 CASSLRASGGQETQYF TGTGCCAGCAGCTTACGGGCCTCGGGGGGCCAAGAGACCCAGTACTTC
TRBJ1-2 - - 18 TRBV10-3 CAISEFRPGLQSNYGYTF TGTGCCATCAGTGAGTTCCGACCGGGACTCCAATCGAACTATGGCTACACCTTC
TRBJ2-7 - few 12 TRBV19 CASSIEGYEQYF TGTGCCAGTAGTATCGAGGGCTACGAGCAGTACTTC
TRBJ1-5 - once 15 TRBV6-1 CASSEVRESDQPQHF TGTGCCAGCAGTGAAGTGCGGGAGAGTGATCAGCCCCAGCATTTT
TRBJ1-2 TRBD1 - 13 TRBV30 CAWSVQGIGSYTF TGTGCCTGGAGTGTACAGGGGATAGGGAGCTACACCTTC
TRBJ2-4 TRBD1 once 14 TRBV5-6 CASSSRDRGGIQYF TGTGCCAGCAGCAGCCGGGACAGGGGAGGGATTCAGTACTTC
TRBJ2-1 TRBD2 - 15 TRBV28 CASAGGVSSYNEQFF TGTGCCAGCGCGGGGGGCGTATCCTCCTACAATGAGCAGTTCTTC
TRBJ1-3 - - 17 TRBV5-6 CASTLPGQGPSGNTIYF TGTGCCAGCACCCTCCCCGGGCAGGGCCCCTCTGGAAACACCATATATTTT
TRBJ1-4 - - 14 TRBV25-1 CASTPTLDSEKLFF TGTGCCAGCACCCCAACCCTGGACAGCGAAAAACTGTTTTTT
TRBJ2-2 - - 16 TRBV7-2 CASSLNGVLSTGELFF TGTGCCAGCAGTCTAAACGGAGTCTTAAGTACCGGGGAGCTGTTTTTT
TRBJ2-3 - - 15 TRBV29-1 CSVSGYEFGTDTQYF TGCAGCGTTAGCGGATACGAATTTGGCACAGATACGCAGTATTTT
TRBJ1-2 - medium-sized 19 TRBV4-3 CASSQTSRMTGEEGYGYTF TGCGCCAGCAGCCAGACTTCCCGCATGACCGGGGAAGAGGGCTATGGCTACACCTTC
TRBJ2-1 - - 19 TRBV2 CASSEMSQADLPTYNEQFF TGTGCCAGCAGTGAAATGTCGCAGGCAGATCTCCCTACCTACAATGAGCAGTTCTTC
TRBJ2-1 TRBD2 - 17 TRBV9 CASSVGGGRASYNEQFF TGTGCCAGCAGCGTAGGAGGCGGGAGGGCCTCCTACAATGAGCAGTTCTTC
TRBJ1-1 - few 16 TRBV27 CASSSEGRRGGTEAFF TGTGCCAGCAGTTCAGAGGGCAGGCGGGGGGGCACTGAAGCTTTCTTT
TRBJ2-7 - - 16 TRBV4-1 CASSLLGTGEAHEQYF TGCGCCAGCAGCCTCCTCGGGACGGGGGAGGCCCACGAGCAGTACTTC
TRBJ2-1 - - 13 TRBV19 CATQPLQGGGQFF TGTGCCACCCAGCCCCTACAGGGTGGGGGGCAGTTCTTC
TRBJ1-6 TRBD1 once 13 TRBV6-2/TRBV6-3 CASSGQGVSPLHF TGTGCCAGCAGTGGACAGGGAGTCTCACCCCTCCACTTT
TRBJ2-7 - - 12 TRBV6-5 CATLDYSYEQYF TGTGCCACCCTCGACTATTCCTACGAGCAGTACTTC
TRBJ1-2 - - 14 TRBV7-9 CASSLVPEVYGYTF TGTGCCAGCAGCTTGGTCCCAGAAGTCTATGGCTACACCTTC
TRBJ2-3 - - 14 TRBV5-1 CASGKRVSTDTQYF TGCGCCAGCGGAAAGCGGGTTAGCACAGATACGCAGTATTTT
TRBJ2-7 TRBD1 - 16 TRBV7-6 CASSLLRDRDGNEQYF TGTGCCAGCAGCCTTCTCCGAGACAGGGATGGCAACGAGCAGTACTTC
TRBJ2-2 - - 16 TRBV5-5 CASSPTPGQNTGELFF TGTGCCAGCAGCCCCACTCCCGGACAGAACACCGGGGAGCTGTTTTTT
TRBJ2-5 - - 13 TRBV10-3 CAISEWSQETQYF TGTGCCATCAGTGAGTGGAGCCAGGAGACCCAGTACTTC
TRBJ2-3 TRBD1 - 15 TRBV11-3 CASSLDGTGTDTQYF TGTGCCAGCAGCTTAGACGGGACAGGCACAGATACGCAGTATTTT
TRBJ1-1 - - 14 TRBV7-8 CASSLVGGITEAFF TGTGCCAGCAGCTTAGTGGGGGGTATCACTGAAGCTTTCTTT
TRBJ2-7 - few 13 TRBV2 CASSEFTAGEQYF TGTGCCAGCAGTGAATTTACAGCGGGCGAGCAGTACTTC
TRBJ1-1 TRBD1 - 13 TRBV12-3/TRBV12-4 CASSSDRGSGAFF TGTGCCAGCAGTTCCGACAGGGGGTCTGGAGCTTTCTTT
TRBJ1-5 - - 13 TRBV7-9 CASSSYSNQPQHF TGTGCCAGCAGCTCCTATAGCAATCAGCCCCAGCATTTT
TRBJ1-1 - - 12 TRBV29-1 CSVRGVNTEAFF TGCAGCGTTCGGGGGGTGAACACTGAAGCTTTCTTT
TRBJ2-7 TRBD2 - 17 TRBV7-6 CASRPTSGGLSSYEQYF TGTGCCAGCAGACCAACTAGCGGGGGGTTGAGCTCCTACGAGCAGTACTTC
TRBJ1-4 - - 16 TRBV9 CASSVGQMATNEKLFF TGTGCCAGCAGCGTAGGACAGATGGCAACTAATGAAAAACTGTTTTTT
TRBJ1-2 - - 13 TRBV3-1/TRBV3-2 CASSPDSNYGYTF TGTGCCAGCAGTCCAGACAGCAACTATGGCTACACCTTC
TRBJ1-1 - - 14 TRBV10-1 CASSESWQGSEAFF TGCGCCAGCAGTGAGTCCTGGCAGGGGTCTGAAGCTTTCTTT
TRBJ2-7 - - 12 TRBV3-1/TRBV3-2 CASSLTGYEQYF TGTGCCAGCAGCCTAACAGGCTACGAGCAGTACTTC
TRBJ1-2 TRBD1 - 13 TRBV27 CASTKTGNYGYTF TGTGCCAGCACTAAGACAGGGAACTATGGCTACACCTTC
TRBJ1-2 TRBD1 - 14 TRBV18 CASSPQGQNYGYTF TGTGCCAGCTCACCACAGGGACAGAACTATGGCTACACCTTC
TRBJ2-1 TRBD2 - 15 TRBV10-2 CASRPGLAGESTRFF TGCGCCAGCAGACCGGGACTAGCGGGAGAATCCACCCGGTTCTTC
TRBJ2-1 TRBD2 - 15 TRBV5-1 CASSGSGIDPNEQFF TGCGCCAGCAGCGGGAGCGGGATAGACCCCAATGAGCAGTTCTTC
TRBJ2-7 - - 15 TRBV14 CASSPTGLYSYEQYF TGTGCCAGCAGTCCAACGGGACTCTACTCCTACGAGCAGTACTTC
TRBJ2-1 - - 14 TRBV6-5 CASSVLPYSNEQFF TGTGCCAGTTCCGTACTCCCGTATTCCAATGAGCAGTTCTTC